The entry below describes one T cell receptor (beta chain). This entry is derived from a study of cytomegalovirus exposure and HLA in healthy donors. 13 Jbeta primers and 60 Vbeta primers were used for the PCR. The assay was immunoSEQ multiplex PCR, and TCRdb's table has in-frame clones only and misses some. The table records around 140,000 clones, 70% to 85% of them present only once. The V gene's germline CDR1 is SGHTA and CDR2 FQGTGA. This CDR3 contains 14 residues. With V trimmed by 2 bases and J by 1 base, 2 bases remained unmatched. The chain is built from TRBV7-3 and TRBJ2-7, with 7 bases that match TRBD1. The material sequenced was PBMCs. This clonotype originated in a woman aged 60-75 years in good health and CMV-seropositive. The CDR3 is CASSLGGQSYEQYF. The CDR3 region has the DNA TGTGCCAGCAGCTTAGGGGGACAGTCCTACGAGCAGTACTTC.